This is a list of T cell receptor beta chains from one sample in a study of beta chain features in type 1 diabetes. Profiling relied on immunoSEQ multiplex PCR, and the TCRdb table lists in-frame clones only, not all of them. Of over 150,000 clones listed, almost 8% are singletons. The source material was central memory CD4+ T cells from blood. These receptors came from a man between 18 and 35 years old with type 1 diabetes. CDR3s include the opening cysteine and the closing phenylalanine or tryptophan. The D gene is left open where the match is weak. Expanded clones are given a class, and other clones once, few, many or no size at all.

v_gene	j_gene	d_gene	abundance	CDR3nt	CDR3aa
TRBV9	TRBJ2-5	NA	few	TGTGCCAGCAGCGTAGGGGTAGCGGCCCAAGAGACCCAGTACTTC	CASSVGVAAQETQYF
TRBV12-5	TRBJ2-7	TRBD1	few	TGTGCTAGTGGTTCGAGACAGGGGGGAACCGCCGAGCAGTACTTC	CASGSRQGGTAEQYF
TRBV15	TRBJ1-2	NA	NA	TGTGCCACCGCTACATGGACAGCACCCCTCTATGGCTACACCTTC	CATATWTAPLYGYTF
TRBV5-5	TRBJ2-7	NA	NA	TGTGCCAGCAGTACCGGGACACACAACGAGCAGTACTTC	CASSTGTHNEQYF
TRBV7-9	TRBJ2-7	TRBD1	few	TGTGCCAGCAGCCCCCTATTGGGACAGGGTCACGATCGGGAGCAGTACTTC	CASSPLLGQGHDREQYF
TRBV6-6	TRBJ2-2	NA	NA	TGTGCCAGCACCCGCACCGGGGAGCTGTTTTTT	CASTRTGELFF
TRBV7-2	TRBJ2-5	TRBD2	few	TGTGCCAGCAGCTCAACCGGGACTAGGGAAGAGACCCAGTACTTC	CASSSTGTREETQYF
TRBV6-4	TRBJ2-5	NA	NA	TGTGCCAGCAGTGATCCCCTACCTGTACTCGTTCTCCAAGAGACCCAGTACTTC	CASSDPLPVLVLQETQYF
TRBV7-2	TRBJ2-2	TRBD1	NA	TGTGCCAGCAGCTCCTGGGACAGATACACCGGGGAGCTGTTTTTT	CASSSWDRYTGELFF
TRBV9	TRBJ2-3	NA	few	TGTGCCAGCAGCGAAACGCCAGGGCTAGATACGCAGTATTTT	CASSETPGLDTQYF
TRBV30	TRBJ1-5	TRBD1	NA	TGTGCCTGGAGTGCCGGGACAGGGGGCTTATGGGGCAATCAGCCCCAGCATTTT	CAWSAGTGGLWGNQPQHF
TRBV27	TRBJ2-7	TRBD1	NA	TGTGCCAGCAGTTTTTGGGACAGATCCTCCTACGAGCAGTACTTC	CASSFWDRSSYEQYF
TRBV11-2	TRBJ2-1	TRBD2	many	TGTGCCAGCAGCTTAGTAGTCGGCGGGAGTGCTGCCAATGAGCAGTTCTTC	CASSLVVGGSAANEQFF
TRBV19	TRBJ2-5	TRBD2	NA	TGTGCCAGTAGTATAACCCTAGCGGGAACGACCCAGTACTTC	CASSITLAGTTQYF
TRBV5-6	TRBJ1-2	NA	NA	TGTGCCAGCAGCTTGTTGGTACAGAACTATGGCTACACCTTC	CASSLLVQNYGYTF
TRBV18	TRBJ2-7	TRBD1	NA	TGTGCCAGCTCACCACGCCCCCCGGGACAGGGGACCTACGAGCAGTACTTC	CASSPRPPGQGTYEQYF
TRBV10-3	TRBJ2-5	NA	NA	TGTGCCATCAGTGAGTCGGCAGGGCGAGAGACCCAGTACTTC	CAISESAGRETQYF
TRBV4-3	TRBJ2-1	TRBD2	few	TGCGCCAGCAGCCAAGATACTAGCGGGGTTGATAATGAGCAGTTCTTC	CASSQDTSGVDNEQFF
TRBV5-6	TRBJ1-1	NA	NA	TGTGCCAGCAGCTTAGATCAACTGAACCGGGTGGCTTTCTTT	CASSLDQLNRVAFF
TRBV18	TRBJ1-1	NA	NA	TGTGCCAGCTCACCGGGACAGAACACTGAAGCTTTCTTT	CASSPGQNTEAFF
TRBV5-1	TRBJ2-1	TRBD2	few	TGCGCCAGCAGCTTGGGCGCCGGGACTAGCGGATACAATGAGCAGTTCTTC	CASSLGAGTSGYNEQFF
TRBV28	TRBJ2-3	NA	NA	TGTGCCAGCAGTCTCAGACAGGGAGGATCAGATACGCAGTATTTT	CASSLRQGGSDTQYF
TRBV29-1	TRBJ1-5	TRBD1	NA	TGCAGCGTGGCCGGGACAGACCCCAATCAGCCCCAGCATTTT	CSVAGTDPNQPQHF
TRBV28	TRBJ2-7	NA	NA	TGTGCCAGCAGTTTACCAGATTCCTACGAGCAGTACTTC	CASSLPDSYEQYF
TRBV5-1	TRBJ2-5	NA	few	TGCGCCAGCAGCTTCGAGGGGGAAGAGACCCAGTACTTC	CASSFEGEETQYF